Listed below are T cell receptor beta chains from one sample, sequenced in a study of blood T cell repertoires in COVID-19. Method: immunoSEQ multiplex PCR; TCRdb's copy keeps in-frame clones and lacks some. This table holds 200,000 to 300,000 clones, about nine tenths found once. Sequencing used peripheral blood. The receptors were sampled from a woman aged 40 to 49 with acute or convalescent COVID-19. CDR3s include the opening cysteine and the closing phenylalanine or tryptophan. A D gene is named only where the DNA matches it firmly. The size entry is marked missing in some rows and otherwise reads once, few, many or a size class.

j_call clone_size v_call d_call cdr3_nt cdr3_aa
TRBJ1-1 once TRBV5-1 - TGCGCCAGCAGCACGACATGGGACACTGAAGCTTTCTTT CASSTTWDTEAFF
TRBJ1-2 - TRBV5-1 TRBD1 TGCGCCAGCAGCTTGAGGCCGGGACAGGGCTCGCGGGGCTATGGCTACACCTTC CASSLRPGQGSRGYGYTF
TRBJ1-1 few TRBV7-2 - TGTGCCAGCAGCTCAGCTCGGGGGGAGGCTGAAGCTTTCTTT CASSSARGEAEAFF
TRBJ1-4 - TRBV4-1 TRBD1 TGCGCCAGCAGCCAAGACTACGGGACAGGGAGGAAAAAACTGTTTTTT CASSQDYGTGRKKLFF
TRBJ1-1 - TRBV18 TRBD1 TGTGCCAGCTCACCAATAGGGGGCGGTGGCACTGAAGCTTTCTTT CASSPIGGGGTEAFF
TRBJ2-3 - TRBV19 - TGTGCCAGTAGGCGGAGCACAGATACGCAGTATTTT CASRRSTDTQYF
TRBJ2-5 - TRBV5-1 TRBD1 TGCGCCAGCAGCCACGGGACAGGTTACCAAGAGACCCAGTACTTC CASSHGTGYQETQYF
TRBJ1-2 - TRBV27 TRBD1 TGTGCCAGCAGTCCCGGGACAGGGGCCTATGGCTACACCTTC CASSPGTGAYGYTF
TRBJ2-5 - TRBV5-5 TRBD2 TGTGCCAGCAGCCAGACTAGCGGGGGCCGGGTGGAGACCCAGTACTTC CASSQTSGGRVETQYF
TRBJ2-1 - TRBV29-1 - TGCAGCGTTGGCGGACAGAGCTCCTACAATGAGCAGTTCTTC CSVGGQSSYNEQFF
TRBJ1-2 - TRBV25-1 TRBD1 TGTGCCAGCAGTGCGCCCCTGGGGACAGATGCTGCCTATGGCTACACCTTC CASSAPLGTDAAYGYTF
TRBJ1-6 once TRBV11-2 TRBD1 TGTGCCAGCAGCCCACGGCGACAGGGGGCTGCGGATTCACCCCTCCACTTT CASSPRRQGAADSPLHF
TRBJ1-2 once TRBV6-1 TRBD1 TGTGCCAGCAGTGAACCGAACAGGGGTCGGGGCTACACCTTC CASSEPNRGRGYTF
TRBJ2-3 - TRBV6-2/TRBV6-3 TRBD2 TGTGCCAGCAGTTTTCCGGGACTAGCAACAGATACGCAGTATTTT CASSFPGLATDTQYF
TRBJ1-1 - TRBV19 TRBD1 TGTGCCAGTAGTATCAGTCCGACAGGGTCGGACACTGAAGCTTTCTTT CASSISPTGSDTEAFF
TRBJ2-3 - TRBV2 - TGTGCCAGCAGGGGAGTTAGCACAGATACGCAGTATTTT CASRGVSTDTQYF
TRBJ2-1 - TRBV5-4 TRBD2 TGTGCCAGCACACTAGCGGGGCCCCCCAATGAGCAGTTCTTC CASTLAGPPNEQFF
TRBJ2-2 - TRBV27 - TGTGCCAGCAGTTTTTCGATCCGATACGGCGGGGAGCTGTTTTTT CASSFSIRYGGELFF
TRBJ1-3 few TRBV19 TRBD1 TGTGCCAGTAGCGCCGACAGGGATCGAAGAAACACCATATATTTT CASSADRDRRNTIYF
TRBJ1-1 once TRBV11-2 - TGTGCCAGCAGCTCGACGGGGGATGAAGCTTTCTTT CASSSTGDEAFF
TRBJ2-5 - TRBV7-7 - TGTGCCAGCAGCCTCATCAACAGGGTGGGTCAGACCCAGTACTTC CASSLINRVGQTQYF
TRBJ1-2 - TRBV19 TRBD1 TGTGCCAGTAGCGGGACAGCTAACTATGGCTACACCTTC CASSGTANYGYTF
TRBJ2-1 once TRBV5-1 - TGCGCCAGCAGCTTGGGGACAGTGGTTCACAATGAGCAGTTCTTC CASSLGTVVHNEQFF
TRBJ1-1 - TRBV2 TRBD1 TGTGCCACCCACCGAGGAGGACAGGGGGCTAGGAACACTGAAGCTTTCTTT CATHRGGQGARNTEAFF
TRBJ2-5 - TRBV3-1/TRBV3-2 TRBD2 TGTGCCAGCAGCCAAGGGACTAGCGGGGGCTCATCCCAAGAGACCCAGTACTTC CASSQGTSGGSSQETQYF
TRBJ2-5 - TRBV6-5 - TGTGCCAGCAGTTACATCAGGGGCCTAGAGACCCAGTACTTC CASSYIRGLETQYF
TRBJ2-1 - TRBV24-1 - TGTGCCACCAGTGACCCTCGCCCGACAGGGGAGGGTTACAATGAGCAGTTCTTC CATSDPRPTGEGYNEQFF
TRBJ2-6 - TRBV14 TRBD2 TGTGCCAGCAGCCCCCGGGGGAGGGGTGCAGGGGCCAACGTCCTGACTTTC CASSPRGRGAGANVLTF
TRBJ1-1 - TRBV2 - TGTGCCAGCAGGTTCTCGGGGAACACTGAAGCTTTCTTT CASRFSGNTEAFF
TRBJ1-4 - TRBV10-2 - TGCGCCACCGGACATTCGGTAGGAGAAAAACTGTTTTTT CATGHSVGEKLFF
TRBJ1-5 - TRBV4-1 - TGCGCCAGCAGCCAAGATTACCAGGGAAGGCAAGGATACCAGCCCCAGCATTTT CASSQDYQGRQGYQPQHF
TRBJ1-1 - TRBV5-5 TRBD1 TGTGCCAGCAGCTTGACAGGGGGCGCTAAGGTTGAAGCTTTCTTT CASSLTGGAKVEAFF
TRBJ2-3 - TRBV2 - TGTGCCAGTGAGTCAGGCGCCACGCAGTATTTT CASESGATQYF
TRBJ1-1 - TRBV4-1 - TGCGCCAGCAGCCAACCCGCCCGGTCTCGGGATGAAGCTTTCTTT CASSQPARSRDEAFF
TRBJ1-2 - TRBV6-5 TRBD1 TGTGCCAGCAGTTACTCCACCGGACAGGGAGCTGGCTACACCTTC CASSYSTGQGAGYTF
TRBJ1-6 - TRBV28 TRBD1 TGTGCCAGCTGCCCGGGACAGCCTAATTCACCCCTCCACTTT CASCPGQPNSPLHF
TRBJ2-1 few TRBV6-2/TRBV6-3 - TGTGCCAGCAGTGACGCCCGGGACAACTTCTTC CASSDARDNFF
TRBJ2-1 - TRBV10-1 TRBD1 TGCGCCAGCAGTGGACAGGGGTGGAATGAGCAGTTCTTC CASSGQGWNEQFF
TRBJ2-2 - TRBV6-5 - TGTGCCAGCACCACAACAGGGTCAGGGACCGGGGAGCTGTTTTTT CASTTTGSGTGELFF
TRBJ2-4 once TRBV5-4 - TGTGCCAGCAGCCATCCGGGGTTGAAGGGTGAAAACATTCAGTACTTC CASSHPGLKGENIQYF
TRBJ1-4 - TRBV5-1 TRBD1 TGCGCCAGCAGCTCCTCCGGGACAGGGGATATCGAAAAACTGTTTTTT CASSSSGTGDIEKLFF
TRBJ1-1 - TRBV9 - TGTGCCAGCAGCCTCGACCCCGGACAAAACACTGAAGCTTTCTTT CASSLDPGQNTEAFF
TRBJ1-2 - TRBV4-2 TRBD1 TGTGCCAGCAGCCAGGGGACGGACAGGCTCTATGGCTACACCTTC CASSQGTDRLYGYTF
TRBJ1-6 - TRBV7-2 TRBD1 TGTGCCAGCAGCTTCCAAGGGGGGACAGCTAATTCACCCCTCCACTTT CASSFQGGTANSPLHF
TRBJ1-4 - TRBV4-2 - TGTGCCAGCTCAATCGGGGGTGGGGAGGATGAAAAACTGTTTTTT CASSIGGGEDEKLFF
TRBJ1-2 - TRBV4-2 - TGTGCCAGCAGCCAAGACAGGTCGCCTATTGGCTACACCTTC CASSQDRSPIGYTF
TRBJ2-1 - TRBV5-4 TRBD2 TGTGCCAGCAACTACCTTGGGACTAGCGGTATGCAGGAGCAGTTCTTC CASNYLGTSGMQEQFF
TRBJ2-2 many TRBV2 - TGTGCCAGCAGTGGTAGACGTCTTGACTTCACCGGGGAGCTGTTTTTT CASSGRRLDFTGELFF
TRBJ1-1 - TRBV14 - TGTGCCAGCAGCCATAAGGGGGGGGGCACTGAAGCTTTCTTT CASSHKGGGTEAFF
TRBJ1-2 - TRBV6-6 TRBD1 TGTGCCAGCAGTTACTCGACAGGGGGGGGAGGCTACACCTTC CASSYSTGGGGYTF
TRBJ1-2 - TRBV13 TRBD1 TGTGCCAGCAGCTTAGGGACAGGGGGTGCCTATGGCTACACCTTC CASSLGTGGAYGYTF
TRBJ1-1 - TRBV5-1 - TGCGCCAGCAGCTTCGGGTGGATGGACACTGAAGCTTTCTTT CASSFGWMDTEAFF
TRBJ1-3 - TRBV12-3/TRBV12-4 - TGTGCCAGCAGTCGAGACTCTGGAAACACCATATATTTT CASSRDSGNTIYF
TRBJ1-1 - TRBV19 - TGTGCCAGTAGTAGGGCAGTGCTTACAAGTGCGAACACTGAAGCTTTCTTT CASSRAVLTSANTEAFF